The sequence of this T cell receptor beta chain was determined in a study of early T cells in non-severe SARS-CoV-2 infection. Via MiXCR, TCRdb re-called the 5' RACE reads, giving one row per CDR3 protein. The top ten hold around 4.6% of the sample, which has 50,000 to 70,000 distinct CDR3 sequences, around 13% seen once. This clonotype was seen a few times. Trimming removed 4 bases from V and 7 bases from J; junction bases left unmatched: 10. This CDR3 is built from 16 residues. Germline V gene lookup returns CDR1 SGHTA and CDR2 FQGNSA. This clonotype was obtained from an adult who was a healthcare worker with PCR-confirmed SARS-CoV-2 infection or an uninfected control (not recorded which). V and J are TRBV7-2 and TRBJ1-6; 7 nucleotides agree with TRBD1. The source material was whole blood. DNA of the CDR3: TGTGCCAGCAGCTCGCCGGGACAGTCTCAGAATTCACCCCTCCACTTT. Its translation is CASSSPGQSQNSPLHF.